This record concerns one TCR beta chain sequence. Its antigen is not yet known. No base qualities exist here, and no much larger clone lies one base off it. The data stem from a study of blood T cell repertoires in COVID-19 (dated by TCRdb to 2018 to 2020). Some background on the complete study: Samples from collaborators originated in the United States, Italy and Spain and spanned both the acute and convalescent phases of COVID-19. The material from the prospective study consisted of cDNA or gDNA derived from T cells, B-cell-depleted T cells, or PBMCs. The dataset comprised deeply sampled blood TCRbeta repertoires from subjects exposed to, actively infected with, or recovered from COVID-19. The repertoires were made available in a free public database intended to serve as a resource for research on the immune response to SARS-CoV-2. The samples were drawn from the first 160 participants of the ongoing ImmuneRACE study and from over 950 subjects provided by 6 global collaborators. Nearly every sample came with metadata listing a de-identified subject ID, COVID-19 status, age in years and sex. HLA class I and class II types, where available, came from metadata supplied by the sample provider rather than from assay-based typing.

The collaborating institutions used their own protocols to collect whole blood in K2EDTA tubes. For TCRbeta analysis, collaborator samples were shipped as frozen whole blood, as isolated PBMCs, or as DNA extracted from either sample type. General study outcomes and caveats: The amount of clinical and demographic metadata varied by source and participant and was provided uncurated.

The immunoSEQ Assay, a bias-controlled multiplex PCR, was used to amplify TCRbeta CDR3 regions from genomic DNA. As for the authors' bioinformatics: Nucleated cell counts per sample were estimated from amplification of reference gene primers within the assay. Sequence reads were collapsed and filtered to measure the absolute abundance of every unique TCRbeta CDR3 rearrangement. Productive Simpson clonality was computed per sample as the square root of Simpson's diversity index over productive rearrangements. This is the immuneACCESS table as TCRdb keeps it, with only in-frame sequences that have V and J called. A part of the clones is gone; compared with another copy, unresolved V genes explain less than half, and the rest is unexplained. The V and J calls and clone size come from that table; D and trimming were worked out from the DNA. Present in this sample are about 400,000 clones, 89% of which were seen just once. The ten top clones hold roughly 1.2% of the sample.

Sequencing used peripheral blood. This clonotype was obtained from a middle-aged man with acute or convalescent COVID-19.

CDR3 sequence: CASSSMGLHTEAFF. The DNA sequence is TGTGCCAGCAGCTCCATGGGACTGCACACTGAAGCTTTCTTT. The rearranged chain carries TRBV11-1 and TRBJ1-1, with TRBD1 tentatively as D gene (5 bases match). Looking up the germline V gene (reference sequence) yields CDR1 SGHAT and CDR2 FQDESV. From its cysteine to its phenylalanine, the CDR3 spans 14 amino acids. This entry keeps only the CDR3 DNA: 42 bases, framed from base 1. V is reduced by 4 bases and J by 3 bases, leaving a spacing of 12 bases between them.